This TCR beta chain was obtained from a study of blood T cell repertoires in COVID-19. Overall study context: Specimens from acute and convalescent COVID-19 originated in the United States, Italy and Spain.

Profiled with immunoSEQ multiplex PCR; TCRdb holds only in-frame clones, not every one. The sample lists over 200,000 clones, 90% occurring once. Trimming took 2 bases from V and 6 from J, leaving 21 bases between them. Germline V gene sequence: CDR1 LGHNA, CDR2 YNFKEQ. The CDR3 spans 17 residues. Which cohort a participant joined came from the clinical history participants gave. A COVID-19 case had been met by exposed participants during the 2 weeks before study entry. This clone was detected only once. The specimen was PBMCs or T cells enriched from blood (not recorded which). The chain combines TRBV4-2 with TRBJ2-3; weak D call: TRBD2 (5 bases). The sequence derives from a man younger than 45 who had been exposed to COVID-19. DNA for the CDR3: TGTGCCAGCAGCCAACCCTCACGGAGGCCGCAAGGTGATACGCAGTATTTT. It yields the protein CASSQPSRRPQGDTQYF.